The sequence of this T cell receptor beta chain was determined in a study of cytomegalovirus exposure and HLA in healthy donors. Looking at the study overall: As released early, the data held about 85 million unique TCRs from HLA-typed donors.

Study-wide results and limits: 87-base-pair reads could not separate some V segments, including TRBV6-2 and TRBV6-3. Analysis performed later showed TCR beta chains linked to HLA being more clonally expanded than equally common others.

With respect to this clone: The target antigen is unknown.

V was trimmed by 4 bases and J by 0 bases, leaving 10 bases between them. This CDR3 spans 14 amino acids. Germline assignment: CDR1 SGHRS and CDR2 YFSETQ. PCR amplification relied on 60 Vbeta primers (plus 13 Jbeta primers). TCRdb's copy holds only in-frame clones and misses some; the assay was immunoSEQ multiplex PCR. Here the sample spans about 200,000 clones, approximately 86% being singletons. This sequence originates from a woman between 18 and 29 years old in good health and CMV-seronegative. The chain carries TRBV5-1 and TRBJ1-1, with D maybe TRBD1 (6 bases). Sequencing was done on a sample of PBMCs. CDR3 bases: TGCGCCAGCAGCAAGGACAGCCTGAACACTGAAGCTTTCTTT. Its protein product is CASSKDSLNTEAFF.